The source of this T cell receptor beta chain is a study of T cell responses to AZD1222 COVID-19 vaccine. This clone appeared once. Its cognate antigen is unknown. Study conclusions and caveats: Increases in Spike-specific TCR breadth and depth were seen after two AZD1222 doses. Epitopes outside B.1.351 and B.1.1.7 mutated regions reportedly drew nearly half of spike TCRs.

V shed 8 bases, J shed 9 bases, and the junction held 8 bases outside the gene matches. This CDR3 spans 14 amino acids. Germline lookup yields CDR1 MNHEY and CDR2 SVGAGI. TCRdb keeps only in-frame clones here, not all; method: immunoSEQ multiplex PCR. The data contain some 170,000 clones, 85% to 95% of them singletons. This sequence originates from an adult in good health. This sequence joins TRBV6-5 and TRBJ1-6; 9 nucleotides agree with TRBD1. The sample consisted of peripheral blood, taken on day 0 of AZD1222 vaccination. CDR3 DNA sequence: TGTGCCAGCCAAACAGGGGGCGGAGGTTCACCCCTCCACTTT. Its protein product is CASQTGGGGSPLHF.